This TCR beta chain was documented in a study of T-cell memory formation after mild COVID-19. Across the whole study: Clusters were largely donor specific.

Many counts were recorded for this clonotype. What it binds is not known. It was 5'RACE with constant-segment primers that produced the TCR alpha and TCR beta cDNA libraries, which carried sample barcodes and UMIs. TCRdb passed the 5' RACE reads through MiXCR, listing each CDR3 protein once. The sample consists of about 190,000 distinct CDR3 sequences, 27% of them appearing once. Germline V gene lookup returns CDR1 SEHNR and CDR2 FQNEAQ (reference sequence). V was shortened by 4 bases and J by 4 bases, with 14 bases between the two germline ends. The CDR3 covers 15 residues. Regarding the study as a whole: Confirmation of SARS-CoV-2 specificity was lacking for second-wave clones peaking day 37. Later expanders leaned CD4+, whereas day 15 to 85 contracting clones were balanced CD4/CD8.

This rearrangement joins TRBV7-9 to TRBJ2-1; D is unclear. The specimen sequenced was PBMCs or a T cell subset sorted from them (not recorded which). The source is an adult woman who had mild COVID-19 (a few samples of this study predate the infection). Cell type and time point are not known. The DNA of the CDR3 is TGTGCCAGCAGCTCAACATCGCCTTCTTACAATGAGCAGTTCTTC. Translating gives CASSSTSPSYNEQFF.